This T cell receptor beta chain was retrieved from a study of OX40 agonist ivuxolimab in advanced cancers. Overall study context: Intravenous ivuxolimab was administered to patients every 2 weeks at 0.01 to 10 mg/kg. Enrollees could have had prior anti-PD-1, anti-PD-L1 or anti-CTLA-4 therapy, which over 35% had received.

On this clone itself: Its antigen is unknown.

From germline, CDR1 is SNHLY and CDR2 FYNNEI. Trimming took 0 bases from V and 6 from J, leaving 15 bases between them. The CDR3 spans 15 residues. TCRdb's table, derived via immunoSEQ multiplex PCR, lists solely in-frame clones and lacks some. The table lists 35,000 to 45,000 clones, roughly nine tenths of them singletons, with 4.7% in the top ten. Study results and limitations: Expanded clones were, on average, more numerous among CD8+ T cells than CD4+.

This clonotype was obtained from an adult with an advanced solid tumor such as melanoma, head and neck, liver or kidney cancer. The specimen was CD4+ or CD8+ T cells sorted from blood, collected in a trial of the OX40 agonist ivuxolimab. This sequence joins TRBV2 and TRBJ2-7; TRBD1 or TRBD2 may be the D gene (5 bases each). CDR3: CASSEAMAGTGEQYF. In DNA, the CDR3 is TGTGCCAGCAGTGAAGCGATGGCAGGGACGGGCGAGCAGTACTTC.